These T cell receptor beta chains were read from a single sample in a study of shared clonotypes between healthy human individuals. This table comes from immunoSEQ multiplex PCR, and its TCRdb copy is limited to in-frame clones, with some not included. This sample has roughly 2 million clones, with almost 96% found just once. The sample was naive CD4+ T cells sorted from blood. Receptors originate from a man between 18 and 29 years old in good health. Both conserved end residues are part of each CDR3. A D gene is named only where the DNA matches it firmly. The size of a clone is reported for some rows only, either as once, few or many, or as a class for expanded clones.

D: -; J: TRBJ1-1; V: TRBV18; size: -; CDR3: CASSPSRGVEAFF; DNA: TGTGCCAGCTCACCGAGTAGAGGGGTTGAAGCTTTCTTT
D: -; J: TRBJ1-2; V: TRBV19; size: once; CDR3: CASSMVAGYGYTF; DNA: TGTGCCAGTAGTATGGTGGCAGGGTATGGCTACACCTTC
D: TRBD1; J: TRBJ1-2; V: TRBV5-4; size: -; CDR3: CASSLVGAGGYGYTF; DNA: TGTGCCAGCAGCTTGGTAGGGGCAGGGGGCTATGGCTACACCTTC
D: -; J: TRBJ2-5; V: TRBV7-6; size: -; CDR3: CASSLNSQETQYF; DNA: TGTGCCAGCAGCTTGAATAGTCAAGAGACCCAGTACTTC
D: -; J: TRBJ2-7; V: TRBV6-5; size: -; CDR3: CASSYSPRQTSYEQYF; DNA: TGTGCCAGCAGTTACTCTCCGAGACAGACCTCCTACGAGCAGTACTTC
D: TRBD1; J: TRBJ2-7; V: TRBV6-5; size: -; CDR3: CASSYQTGRSYEQYF; DNA: TGTGCCAGCAGTTACCAGACAGGGAGATCCTACGAGCAGTACTTC
D: TRBD1; J: TRBJ1-2; V: TRBV27; size: -; CDR3: CASSSRQGTYGYTF; DNA: TGTGCCAGCAGTTCCAGACAGGGTACGTATGGCTACACCTTC
D: TRBD2; J: TRBJ2-5; V: TRBV5-1; size: -; CDR3: CASSRNGAGDGETQYF; DNA: TGCGCCAGCAGCCGGAACGGAGCGGGAGATGGGGAGACCCAGTACTTC
D: TRBD2; J: TRBJ2-5; V: TRBV7-2; size: -; CDR3: CASSLGVAGVGQETQYF; DNA: TGTGCCAGCAGCTTAGGGGTAGCGGGAGTAGGTCAAGAGACCCAGTACTTC
D: -; J: TRBJ1-3; V: TRBV18; size: -; CDR3: CASSPLAARQSGNTIYF; DNA: TGTGCCAGCTCACCGTTGGCCGCCAGACAGTCTGGAAACACCATATATTTT
D: TRBD1; J: TRBJ1-3; V: TRBV19; size: -; CDR3: CASQRGPGNTIYF; DNA: TGTGCCAGCCAAAGGGGGCCCGGAAACACCATATATTTT